Following are 9 T cell receptor beta chains from one sample sequenced in a study of T cell changes during pregnancy in multiple sclerosis. Some clones are missing from TCRdb's copy, which holds only in-frame ones; the method was immunoSEQ multiplex PCR. The table lists around 34,000 clones, 90% of them singletons. The input for sequencing was CD8+ T cells from peripheral blood mononuclear cells, taken in the first trimester of pregnancy. The receptors originated from a female donor with multiple sclerosis, enrolled in a pregnancy study.

The chain combines TRBV30 with TRBJ2-2, with a weak D call TRBD1 (5 bases). The germline V and J ends were trimmed by 0 bases and 3 bases, with 8 bases remaining between them. The CDR3 covers 14 residues. Germline V gene data show CDR1 as GTSNPN and CDR2 as SVGIG (reference sequence). The CDR3 nucleotides read TGTGCCTGGAGTGTCACAGGTTACACCGGGGAGCTGTTTTTT. Its translation is CAWSVTGYTGELFF.

The rearrangement uses TRBV7-9 and TRBJ2-3, with D possibly TRBD2 on 5 matching bases. V lost 0 bases and J lost 5, with 12 bases in between. The length of the CDR3 is 15 residues. CDR1 SEHNR and CDR2 FQNEAQ come from the germline V gene (reference sequence). Written as DNA, the CDR3 is TGTGCCAGCAGCTTAGCCCTTACTAGTAAAGATACGCAGTATTTT. Translated: CASSLALTSKDTQYF.

The CDR3: CASSLGLHYEQYF. The CDR3 DNA reads TGTGCCAGCAGTTTAGGACTCCACTACGAGCAGTACTTC. The chain carries TRBV27 and TRBJ2-7, with D perhaps matching TRBD2 (5 bases). Germline V gene sequence: CDR1 MNHEY, CDR2 SMNVEV (reference sequence). V lost 2 bases and J lost 3, with 8 bases in between. The CDR3 is 13 residues long.

The chain has TRBV29-1 and TRBJ1-1, with TRBD1 matching over 7 bases. CDR3 length: 16 residues. V lost 4 bases to trimming and J lost 1 base; unmatched junction nucleotides: 12. Germline V CDR1 and CDR2: SQVTM, ANQGSEA. The CDR3 is CSVVWTPGGENTEAFF. The CDR3 nucleotides read TGCAGCGTTGTGTGGACCCCAGGGGGTGAGAACACTGAAGCTTTCTTT.

The chain links TRBV27 to TRBJ2-1; 8 nucleotides align to TRBD1. CDR1 MNHEY and CDR2 SMNVEV come from the germline V gene (reference sequence). Losses at the gene ends were 7 bases for V and 7 bases for J; bases not matched to a gene: 3. The CDR3 runs to 12 residues. CDR3 bases: TGTGCCAGCACCAACAGGGGGAATGAGCAGTTCTTC. As protein: CASTNRGNEQFF.

The rearrangement links TRBV7-8 to TRBJ2-7; D call uncertain. Germline CDR1 and CDR2: SGHVS and FQNEAQ. The CDR3 runs 11 residues. Trimming removed 7 bases from V and 2 bases from J, with 6 bases in between. The CDR3 DNA sequence: TGTGCCAGCACCGAGACCTACGAGCAGTACTTC. Its protein is CASTETYEQYF.

This chain connects TRBV28 to TRBJ1-2; no firm D call. Between the trimmed V and J ends, which lost 4 bases and 13 bases, there was a span of 13 bases. The V gene's germline CDR1 is MDHEN and CDR2 SYDVKM. The length of the CDR3 is 11 residues. CDR3 loop: CASSSNLEVTF. CDR3 DNA sequence: TGTGCCAGCAGTTCTAACCTAGAGGTCACCTTC.

The V and J genes are TRBV7-9 and TRBJ2-2; D possibly corresponds to TRBD2 (5 bases). CDR1 and CDR2 from the germline V gene are SEHNR and FQNEAQ (reference sequence). Deletions cut 10 bases from V and 1 base from J, with 10 bases between. The CDR3 extends over 13 amino acids. CDR3 DNA: TGTGCCATCGGGGATGGGAACACCGGGGAGCTGTTTTTT. Residues: CAIGDGNTGELFF.

This clone was found once. The chain has TRBV11-2 and TRBJ2-2, with D possibly TRBD2 on 5 matching bases. V was clipped by 0 bases and J by 3 bases, with 8 bases between them. The germline V gene encodes CDR1 SGHAT and CDR2 FQNNGV. The CDR3 loop spans 15 amino acids. The CDR3 nucleotides are TGTGCCAGCAGCTTAGAGGCTAGCTACACCGGGGAGCTGTTTTTT. Translation: CASSLEASYTGELFF.